Presented here are 5 T cell receptor beta chains from one specimen sequenced in a study of identical twins. TCRdb re-called the 5' RACE reads with MiXCR, one entry per CDR3 protein. The sample shows more than 650,000 distinct CDR3 sequences, around 6.1% of them seen only once. Sequencing used naive T cells sorted from blood. Receptor source: a young man in good health.

This clonotype was counted between two and nine times. The V and J genes are TRBV15 and TRBJ2-3; 9 bases agree with TRBD1. CDR3 length: 17 residues. The germline gives CDR1 LNHNV, CDR2 YYDKDF (reference sequence). Trimming cost V 5 bases and J 4 bases; bases outside gene matches: 13. The CDR3 here is CATSQLQGATVPDTQYF. DNA for the CDR3: TGTGCCACCAGCCAATTACAGGGGGCCACCGTCCCAGATACGCAGTATTTT.

This clonotype was seen more than once but under ten times. The chain links TRBV9 to TRBJ2-1; D ambiguous. Germline values: CDR1 SGDLS, CDR2 YYNGEE. V gave up 0 bases and J gave up 5 bases, with 12 bases separating them. CDR3 length: 15 amino acids. Here the CDR3 DNA reads TGTGCCAGCAGCGTAGAATGGACGGAGCACAATGAGCAGTTCTTC. Its translation is CASSVEWTEHNEQFF.

This sequence joins TRBV30 and TRBJ2-3; either TRBD1 or TRBD2 may supply D (5 bases each). The V end lost 3 bases, the J end lost 0 bases, and 13 bases lay between the germline ends. Looked up from germline, CDR1 is GTSNPN and CDR2 is SVGIG (reference sequence). The CDR3 contains 15 residues. Here the CDR3 reads CAWRARDHSTDTQYF. CDR3 DNA: TGTGCCTGGAGGGCCCGGGACCACAGCACAGATACGCAGTATTTT.

Many counts were recorded for this clonotype. The V call is TRBV5-1, the J call TRBJ2-7, with D perhaps matching TRBD2 (6 bases). With 1 base removed from V and 3 bases from J, the gap between germline ends came to 11 bases. This CDR3 contains 14 residues. Germline-derived CDR1 and CDR2 are SGHRS and YFSETQ. Here the CDR3 reads CASSLRRDLYEQYF. The CDR3 DNA follows: TGCGCCAGCAGCTTGAGGCGGGACCTCTACGAGCAGTACTTC.

The CDR3, as DNA: TGCAGCGTTGTCCCCGCCCACAGGGCCCCCTACGAGCAGTACTTC. Its translation: CSVVPAHRAPYEQYF. The chain is built from TRBV29-1 and TRBJ2-7; the D gene is possibly TRBD1 (6 bases). The CDR3 is 15 amino acids. Germline-derived CDR1 and CDR2 are SQVTM and ANQGSEA. With 4 bases removed from V and 2 bases from J, the gap between germline ends came to 18 bases.